This T cell receptor beta chain was identified in a study of blood T cell repertoires in COVID-19. Study at large: Researchers got acute and convalescent COVID-19 samples from the United States, Italy and Spain. Sources were T cells, B-cell-depleted T cells, or PBMCs; the material itself was cDNA or gDNA.

TCRdb's table, derived via immunoSEQ multiplex PCR, lists solely in-frame clones and lacks some. Of 430,000 or so clones listed, over 75% were seen once; the top ten hold 1.8%. Which cohort a participant joined came from the clinical history participants gave. Resolution of symptoms, clearance, or two negative PCRs was present in recovered Cohort 3 donors. The sequenced sample was PBMCs or T cells enriched from blood (not recorded which). This clonotype originated in a middle-aged woman who had recovered from COVID-19.

CDR3 sequence (DNA): TGCGCCAGCAGCCAAGCTCCCCAGGGCTACGAGCAGTACTTC. Encoded protein: CASSQAPQGYEQYF. The chain links TRBV4-3 to TRBJ2-7; D may be TRBD1 (5 bases). Germline loops: CDR1 LGHNA, CDR2 YSLEER. The CDR3 covers 14 residues. Trimming took off 1 base at V and 3 bases at J, with 10 bases between the two ends.